This T cell receptor beta chain was documented in a study of naive and memory T cell subsets (dated by TCRdb to between 2016 and 2019). About the full investigation: According to the figure summarizing the samples, there were some ten blood donors, 7 tuberculin skin test biopsies and 3 saline control biopsies. PCR2 was typically run as a SYBR Green qPCR and stopped at a set threshold, although low-input samples could use end-point PCR of around 6 cycles instead. Broader findings and caveats from the paper: The potential sensitivity of the RNA-based method to TCR transcript changes with T cell activation and differentiation was acknowledged.

The study reported a robust and sensitive protocol to amplify, sequence and analyze TCRs, based on 3' ligation of a UMI-containing oligonucleotide to TCR cDNA. For whole blood analysis, roughly 2.5 ml of peripheral blood was drawn from adult healthy volunteers into Tempus tubes, and RNA was extracted according to the manufacturer's instructions. Total RNA was used without cell sorting and was treated with RQ1 DNase before reverse transcription, with a target input of about 1 to 1,100 ng. To check how robust the pipeline was in samples where T cells make up a minority population, libraries were built from skin biopsies and whole blood. In its sample, this clonotype was seen a few times. Its antigen remains unidentified. Within one base of it there is no much larger clone, and no base qualities were kept. The CDR3 numbers 16 residues from cysteine through phenylalanine. Here the CDR3 DNA is all that survives: 48 bases in frame from base 1. Relative to germline, V is 0 bases shorter and J is 0 bases shorter, with 8 bases between their ends. CDR1 MNHEY and CDR2 SVGEGT were looked up in the germline V gene.

The library relied on 5' RACE. The ligated cDNA was amplified in four rounds of PCR with nested alpha and beta constant region primers together with the SP2 primer. For the blood and skin samples, reverse transcription of TCR RNA was done with SuperScript IV along with alpha and beta constant region primers. Using T4 RNA ligase 1, an oligonucleotide carrying both the Illumina SP2 primer and a UMI was ligated onto the 3' end of the cDNA. To prevent hairpin formation, the 12-nucleotide UMI was made up of two random hexamers with an eight-base spacer between them. From the second PCR onward, TCR alpha and beta chain libraries were processed separately, and dual indexing was applied for multiplexing. After pooling, the indexed libraries were analyzed by capillary electrophoresis and sequenced on either an Illumina MiSeq or NextSeq. PhiX DNA at about 5-8% was spiked into libraries to increase base diversity and improve cluster recognition. The authors' pipeline ran thus. UMIs were extracted from read 2 by Demultiplexor and combined with the TCR sequence from read 1, and reads were split according to sample indices. Decombinator identified V and J genes and V-J junctions and gave each TCR a five-part identifier that included V and J deletions. Collapsinator relied on UMIs to correct both sequencing errors and PCR amplification heterogeneity, producing a UMI-based abundance for each TCR. CDR3Translator turned identifiers into nucleotide sequence, translated that sequence into amino acids, and pulled out CDR3 regions based on terminal motifs. Error-corrected counts of alpha and beta TCRs from blood and skin were compared after being normalized to the amount of input RNA. TCRdb reprocessing: public reads trimmed at Q25 with fastp, clones called with MiXCR, in-frame beta chains kept. Rows are combined by CDR3 protein, so each entry shows the most common genes and DNA. It is TCRdb's table, rather than the study itself, that gives the V and J calls and clone size. The table for this sample lists 48,000 or so distinct CDR3 sequences; about 4.4% of them were counted only once. Together, the top ten hold approximately 0.84% of the sample.

This clonotype originated in a female donor in good health. The sequence links TRBV6-2 or TRBV6-3 to TRBJ1-4; a weak D assignment points to TRBD1 (6 bases agree). The DNA sequence follows: TGTGCCAGCAGTTACTCGAGGACAGCAACTAATGAAAAACTGTTTTTT. Its protein product is CASSYSRTATNEKLFF.